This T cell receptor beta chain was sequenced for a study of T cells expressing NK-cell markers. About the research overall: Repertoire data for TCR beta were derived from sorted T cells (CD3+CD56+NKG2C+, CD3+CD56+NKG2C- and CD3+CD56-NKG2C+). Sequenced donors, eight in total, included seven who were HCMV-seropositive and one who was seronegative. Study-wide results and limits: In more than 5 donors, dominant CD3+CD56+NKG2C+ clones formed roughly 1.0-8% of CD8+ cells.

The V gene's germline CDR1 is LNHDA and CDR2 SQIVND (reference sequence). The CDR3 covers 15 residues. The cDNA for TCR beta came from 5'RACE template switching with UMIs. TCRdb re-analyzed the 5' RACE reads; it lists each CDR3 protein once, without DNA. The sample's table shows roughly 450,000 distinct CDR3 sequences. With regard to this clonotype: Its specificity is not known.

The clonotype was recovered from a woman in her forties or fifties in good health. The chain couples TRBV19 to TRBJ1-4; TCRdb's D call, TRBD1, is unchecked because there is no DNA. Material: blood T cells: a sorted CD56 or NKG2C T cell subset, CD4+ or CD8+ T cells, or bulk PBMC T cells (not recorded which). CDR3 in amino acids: CASSIGGTTNEKLFF.